What follows are 8 T cell receptor beta chains derived from one specimen sequenced in a study of cytomegalovirus exposure and HLA in healthy donors. PCR was performed using 60 Vbeta and 13 Jbeta primers. Clones were sequenced by immunoSEQ multiplex PCR, and TCRdb holds only the in-frame ones, with some missing. The data hold 180,000 or so clones, with 60% to 85% observed a single time. Sequenced input: PBMCs. The receptors here all came from a female donor in good health and CMV-seronegative.

Of note for this clone: The sample contains more than one DNA sequence encoding this CDR3. In DNA form, the CDR3 reads TGCGCCAGCAGTCCCGGGACAGGTAACTACGAGCAGTACTTC. Translation: CASSPGTGNYEQYF. The genes are TRBV5-1 and TRBJ2-7; 8 bases line up with TRBD1. In germline, CDR1 is SGHRS, CDR2 YFSETQ. CDR3 length: 14 residues. V lost 5 bases and J lost 3; bases outside the gene matches: 7. The full variable domain, its missing parts supplied by reference TRBV5-1 and TRBJ2-7, is KAGVTQTPRYLIKTRGQQVTLSCSPISGHRSVSWYQQTPGQGLQFLFEYFSETQRNKGNFPGRFSGRQFSNSRSEMNVSTLELGDSALYLCASSPGTGNYEQYFGPGTRLTVT.

The rearrangement links TRBV5-1 to TRBJ2-3; D unresolved. Germline V gives CDR1 SGHRS, CDR2 YFSETQ. Between the trimmed V and J ends, which lost 2 bases and 4 bases, there was a span of 8 bases. The CDR3 totals 13 residues. CDR3 residues: CASSFSTADTQYF. The DNA for the CDR3 is TGCGCCAGCAGCTTTTCTACTGCAGATACGCAGTATTTT.

This chain uses TRBV18 with TRBJ2-7; TRBD2 is a possible D gene (5 bases). The germline gives CDR1 KGHSH, CDR2 LQKENI. V was cut by 3 bases and J by 5 bases, with 14 bases left in between. There are 14 residues in the CDR3. The CDR3 bases are TGTGCCAGCTCACCGACCCAGGAGGTCAACGAGCAGTACTTC. It is translated as CASSPTQEVNEQYF.

This CDR3 is CASSVLAGGLGEQYF. In nucleotides, the CDR3 is TGTGCCAGCAGCGTTCTAGCGGGGGGGTTGGGCGAGCAGTACTTC. This chain uses TRBV11-2 with TRBJ2-7, with 12 bases identical to TRBD2. Germline lookup yields CDR1 SGHAT and CDR2 FQNNGV. Trimming at V came to 5 bases and at J to 6 bases, leaving 8 bases not matched to a gene. The CDR3 is 15 residues long.

The rearrangement links TRBV7-9 to TRBJ1-2; tentatively, D is TRBD1 (5 bases). V shed 10 bases and J shed 0 bases, with 15 bases lying between them. This CDR3 region has 14 residues. Germline assignment: CDR1 SEHNR and CDR2 FQNEAQ (reference sequence). The CDR3 loop is CATPGGPTNYGYTF. The CDR3, as DNA: TGTGCCACCCCCGGGGGACCCACTAACTATGGCTACACCTTC.

The chain links TRBV15 to TRBJ1-6; no reliable D call. The CDR3 runs to 14 residues. V dropped 2 bases and J dropped 6 bases, with 8 bases sitting between them. The V gene's germline CDR1 is LNHNV and CDR2 YYDKDF (reference sequence). This chain's CDR3 is CATSRQAANSPLHF. The CDR3 coding sequence is TGTGCCACCAGCAGACAGGCTGCTAATTCACCCCTCCACTTT.

V usage is TRBV6-1 and J usage is TRBJ2-7; 9 positions match TRBD1. V trimming: 3 bases; J trimming: 1 base; junction bases outside the gene matches: 7. This CDR3 has 16 amino acids. Germline CDR1 reads MNHNS; CDR2 reads SASEGT. Here the CDR3 DNA reads TGTGCCAGCAGTGAGGGTGCAGGACAGGGGTCCTACGAGCAGTACTTC. It yields the protein CASSEGAGQGSYEQYF.

This clone was counted a single time. This rearrangement joins TRBV30 to TRBJ1-2, with 7 nucleotides matching TRBD1. The V and J ends lost 4 bases and 0 bases, in that order; junction bases with no gene match: 8. CDR1 GTSNPN and CDR2 SVGIG come from the germline V gene (reference sequence). This CDR3 contains 15 residues. For the CDR3, the DNA is TGTGCCTGGAAAGTACAGGGGAACCCTAACTATGGCTACACCTTC. This encodes CAWKVQGNPNYGYTF. Based on the CDR3 plus reference TRBV30 and TRBJ1-2, the full variable domain is SQTIHQWPATLVQPVGSPLSLECTVEGTSNPNLYWYRQAAGRGLQLLFYSVGIGQISSEVPQNLSASRPQDRQFILSSKKLLLSDSGFYLCAWKVQGNPNYGYTFGSGTRLTVV.